These 20 T cell receptor beta chains were sequenced from one sample in a study of identical twins. TCRdb reprocessed the 5' RACE reads with MiXCR, giving one entry per CDR3 protein. Here the sample spans fewer than 550,000 distinct CDR3 sequences, about 13% being singletons. The sample was also reused in another study, on yellow fever vaccine responses in identical twins.

Sequenced material: CD4+ T cells sorted from blood. Every receptor here comes from a woman aged 18-29 years in good health.

The V call is TRBV9, the J call TRBJ2-3; a weak D match, TRBD2 (7 bases). With 4 bases removed from V and 8 bases from J, the gap between germline ends came to 29 bases. Germline-derived CDR1 and CDR2 are SGDLS and YYNGEE. CDR3 length equals 18 residues. In DNA form, the CDR3 reads TGTGCCAGCAGCCCGGACGGAGAATTGCGGGGGCCAAGGGGTACGCAGTATTTT. Encoded protein: CASSPDGELRGPRGTQYF.

This clonotype was recorded many times. The V gene is TRBV28, the J gene TRBJ2-1; 8 positions match TRBD2. The CDR3 is 15 residues long. Losses at the gene ends were 4 bases for V and 4 bases for J; bases not matched to a gene: 6. Germline V gene lookup returns CDR1 MDHEN and CDR2 SYDVKM. CDR3 nucleotides: TGTGCCAGCAGTTCTGGTGGCGGGGGGTACAATGAGCAGTTCTTC. Translation: CASSSGGGGYNEQFF.

This clonotype was seen more than once but under ten times. This rearrangement joins TRBV5-1 to TRBJ2-7; TRBD2 matches 7 bases. V dropped 5 bases and J dropped 0; count of bases not matched to a gene: 11. Germline V gene sequence: CDR1 SGHRS, CDR2 YFSETQ. This CDR3 is 16 amino acids long. The CDR3, as DNA: TGCGCCAGCAGAGCTCCTCCGACGGGGGGCTCCTACGAGCAGTACTTC. This codes for CASRAPPTGGSYEQYF.

The CDR3 spells CASRPDPGELFF. The DNA for the CDR3 is TGTGCCAGCAGGCCAGACCCCGGGGAGCTGTTTTTT. V is TRBV12-3 or TRBV12-4 and J is TRBJ2-2; D is uncertain. The CDR3 totals 12 residues. V lost 6 bases and J lost 6, with 8 bases in between.

The chain combines TRBV28 with TRBJ2-7; possible D gene TRBD1, 6 bases. The CDR3 covers 11 residues. Between the trimmed V and J ends, which lost 11 bases and 3 bases, there was a span of 11 bases. Germline loops: CDR1 MDHEN, CDR2 SYDVKM. CDR3 sequence reads: CAWGQNYEQYF. CDR3 nucleotide sequence: TGTGCCTGGGGGCAGAACTACGAGCAGTACTTC.

This clonotype was observed at least ten times. The chain recombines TRBV29-1 with TRBJ1-1; 8 bases are shared with TRBD1. J gave up 1 base and V 7 bases, and 8 bases lay outside the gene matches. CDR3 length: 14 residues. Germline V gene sequence: CDR1 SQVTM, CDR2 ANQGSEA. DNA of the CDR3: TGCAGCGCAACGACAGGGGAGGCGAACACTGAAGCTTTCTTT. Residues: CSATTGEANTEAFF.

The sample holds many counts of this clonotype. The chain is built from TRBV16 and TRBJ1-3, with D unresolved. Germline values: CDR1 KGHSY, CDR2 FQNENV. The CDR3 spans 14 residues. V was clipped by 0 bases and J by 6 bases, with 9 bases between them. CDR3 in amino acids: CASSQSPTKNTIYF. CDR3 coding DNA: TGTGCCAGCAGCCAATCCCCAACGAAAAACACCATATATTTT.

This clonotype was observed a handful of times. V gene TRBV7-8 combines with J gene TRBJ2-2, with 10 bases aligning to TRBD1. The CDR3 extends over 19 amino acids. Unmatched junction bases numbered 11, after V lost 4 bases and J lost 0 bases. From germline, CDR1 is SGHVS and CDR2 FQNEAQ. CDR3: CASSSTGTGALANTGELFF. The CDR3 nucleotides are TGTGCCAGCAGCTCAACCGGGACAGGGGCACTCGCGAACACCGGGGAGCTGTTTTTT.

The chain has TRBV5-1 and TRBJ2-7; TRBD2 matches at 11 bases. The J segment lost 4 bases and the V segment lost 3 bases, leaving 3 bases of the junction unmatched. CDR3 size: 14 residues. The germline V gene encodes CDR1 SGHRS and CDR2 YFSETQ. The CDR3 sequence is CASSSTSGKYEQYF. The CDR3 coding sequence is TGCGCCAGCAGCTCGACTAGCGGGAAATACGAGCAGTACTTC.

Regarding this clonotype: Given a much more abundant clone one base away, this may be a read error. The rearrangement joins TRBV7-9 to TRBJ2-7; maybe TRBD1 (6 bases). V lost 5 bases and J lost 1, with 9 bases in between. CDR1 and CDR2 from the germline V gene are SEHNR and FQNEAQ (reference sequence). The CDR3 runs to 13 residues. Here the CDR3 reads CASSHGQSYEQYF. In DNA form, the CDR3 reads TGTGCCAGCAGCCACGGACAGTCCTACGAGCAGTACTTC.

In its sample, this clonotype was seen a few times. The V call is TRBV3-1, the J call TRBJ1-4; no reliable D call. The V gene lost 1 base and the J gene lost 0 bases, with 9 bases spanning the gap. CDR3 length: 16 amino acids. Germline V CDR1 and CDR2: LGHDT, YNNKEL (reference sequence). CDR3 nucleotides: TGTGCCAGCAGCCAAGTTGGCGTGGCAACTAATGAAAAACTGTTTTTT. It encodes CASSQVGVATNEKLFF.

The rearrangement uses TRBV11-1 and TRBJ2-7, with 8 nucleotides matching TRBD2. Germline CDR1 and CDR2: SGHAT and FQDESV (reference sequence). This CDR3 comprises 15 residues. Losses at the gene ends were 1 base for V and 6 bases for J; bases not matched to a gene: 8. CDR3 bases: TGTGCCAGCAGCTTAGGAGAGCCCGGGAGGGGCGAGCAGTACTTC. Its translation: CASSLGEPGRGEQYF.

Only a few counts were recorded for this clonotype. The V and J genes are TRBV20-1 and TRBJ2-7, with D perhaps matching TRBD2 (6 bases). V was cut by 6 bases and J by 2 bases, with 17 bases left in between. The length of the CDR3 is 14 residues. Germline-derived CDR1 and CDR2 are DFQATT and SNEGSKA (reference sequence). The CDR3 protein is CSAPRTRGTYEQYF. CDR3 DNA sequence: TGCAGTGCCCCGCGGACACGGGGGACCTACGAGCAGTACTTC.

This clonotype was detected ten times or more. The chain recombines TRBV7-2 with TRBJ2-1; D not resolved. This CDR3 spans 15 amino acids. Germline V gene sequence: CDR1 SGHTA, CDR2 FQGNSA. The V gene lost 2 bases and the J gene lost 5 bases, with 13 bases spanning the gap. CDR3 bases: TGTGCCAGCAGCTTAATGCCCAGCCATGACAATGAGCAGTTCTTC. Its protein product is CASSLMPSHDNEQFF.

The rearrangement links TRBV20-1 to TRBJ2-2, with 7 bases lining up with TRBD2. CDR3 length: 15 residues. Germline V gives CDR1 DFQATT, CDR2 SNEGSKA (reference sequence). Trimming at V came to 2 bases and at J to 3 bases, leaving 6 bases not matched to a gene. CDR3 loop: CSARLGGRYTGELFF. The CDR3 DNA follows: TGCAGTGCTAGACTCGGCGGGAGATACACCGGGGAGCTGTTTTTT.

The gene calls are TRBV11-2 and TRBJ2-1, with D possibly TRBD2 on 5 matching bases. There are 15 residues in the CDR3. V lost 1 base and J lost 7, with 14 bases in between. Germline V gene sequence: CDR1 SGHAT, CDR2 FQNNGV. This CDR3 reads CASSLGGWAQNEQFF. In nucleotides, the CDR3 is TGTGCCAGCAGCTTAGGAGGGTGGGCTCAAAATGAGCAGTTCTTC.

This clonotype was counted only a few times. This chain joins TRBV20-1 and TRBJ2-5; TRBD1 matches 8 bases. Germline CDR1 DFQATT, CDR2 SNEGSKA (reference sequence). Trimming removed 1 base from V and 5 bases from J; junction bases left unmatched: 6. This CDR3 has 14 residues. CDR3 in amino acids: CSARVAGGVETQYF. The DNA of the CDR3 is TGCAGTGCTAGAGTTGCAGGGGGCGTTGAGACCCAGTACTTC.

This clonotype appeared many times. The chain recombines TRBV27 with TRBJ2-5, with 11 bases identical to TRBD2. This CDR3 region has 15 residues. Trimming at V came to 4 bases and at J to 3 bases, leaving 4 bases not matched to a gene. Germline loops: CDR1 MNHEY, CDR2 SMNVEV (reference sequence). CDR3 amino acids: CASSSPTSGEETQYF. In DNA, the CDR3 is TGTGCCAGCAGTTCCCCGACTAGCGGGGAAGAGACCCAGTACTTC.

This clonotype showed up just a few times. The rearrangement links TRBV12-3 or TRBV12-4 to TRBJ2-1, with D uncertain. Trimming cost V 5 bases and J 10 bases, with 18 bases left between them. The CDR3 covers 14 residues. DNA of the CDR3: TGTGCCAGCAGTCTACTACGCCTCAAAAACGAGCAGTTCTTC. This sequence encodes CASSLLRLKNEQFF.

This clonotype was counted between two and nine times. The CDR3 protein is CASMTDSGNTIYF. For the CDR3, the DNA is TGTGCCAGCATGACGGACTCTGGAAACACCATATATTTT. The J gene is TRBJ1-3, the V gene TRBV2; no firm D call. The V and J ends lost 7 bases and 0 bases respectively, with 7 bases between them. Per the germline V gene, CDR1 is SNHLY and CDR2 is FYNNEI. This CDR3 has 13 residues.